This T cell receptor beta chain was observed in a study of blood T cell repertoires in COVID-19. Study overall: Material from acute and convalescent COVID-19 was sourced from the United States, Italy and Spain.

The CDR3 sequence is 15 residues long. CDR1 and CDR2 (germline): MNHEY, SVGAGI. Trimming took off 2 bases at V and 3 bases at J, with 12 bases between the two ends. TCRdb's table, derived via immunoSEQ multiplex PCR, lists solely in-frame clones and lacks some. In the table there are a few hundred thousand clones, about 91% of which are singletons. The receptor was isolated from a woman in her 30s with COVID-19, enrolled during active disease. Sequencing input: peripheral blood. The chain employs TRBV6-5 and TRBJ2-3, with a weak D call TRBD1 (6 bases). The CDR3 protein is CASSYQQGRTDTQYF. As DNA, the CDR3 is TGTGCCAGCAGTTACCAACAGGGTAGGACAGATACGCAGTATTTT.